These 18 T cell receptor beta chains came from one sample sequenced in a study of shared clonotypes between healthy human individuals. Libraries were prepared by immunoSEQ multiplex PCR; TCRdb keeps only in-frame clonotypes and omits some of them. The sample has millions of clones; 90% to 95% are singletons. The sequencing sample was made of naive CD4+ T cells sorted from blood. Indicated subset: CD45RA+ positively selected. These receptors came from a man aged 18 to 29 in good health.

This clone appeared a single time. The V and J genes are TRBV28 and TRBJ1-2, with D uncertain. V lost 10 bases to trimming and J lost 8 bases, with 11 bases between them. CDR1 is MDHEN, CDR2 SYDVKM, per germline. The CDR3 is made up of 10 amino acids. The CDR3 protein is CATSSRGYTF. The CDR3 nucleotides are TGTGCCACCTCGTCCCGAGGCTACACCTTC.

This chain uses TRBV5-4 with TRBJ2-3, with D unclear. Germline V gene lookup returns CDR1 SGHNT and CDR2 YYREEE (reference sequence). The CDR3 totals 16 residues. With 1 base removed from V and 3 bases from J, the gap between germline ends came to 15 bases. The CDR3 bases are TGTGCCAGCAGCTTGAACTCTGTAAAATCGACAGATACGCAGTATTTT. Translated: CASSLNSVKSTDTQYF.

The chain combines TRBV6-5 with TRBJ1-4, with D possibly TRBD1 on 5 matching bases. Trimming pared 0 bases from V and 7 bases from J, leaving 15 bases between. The CDR3 extends over 16 amino acids. Germline V gene lookup returns CDR1 MNHEY and CDR2 SVGAGI. The CDR3 bases are TGTGCCAGCAGTTACTCGAACAGGCTGGGAGGTGAAAAACTGTTTTTT. Its protein is CASSYSNRLGGEKLFF.

The chain carries TRBV30 and TRBJ2-1; D is unresolved. From germline, CDR1 is GTSNPN and CDR2 SVGIG (reference sequence). V was shortened by 3 bases and J by 10 bases, with 13 bases between the two germline ends. The CDR3 runs 12 residues. The CDR3 DNA sequence: TGTGCCTGGAGAGGTTCCGCAAGAGAGCAGTTCTTC. Residues: CAWRGSAREQFF.

This clone was observed once. The rearrangement links TRBV30 to TRBJ1-5; 7 bases map to TRBD1. The length of the CDR3 is 15 residues. With V trimmed by 0 bases and J by 3 bases, 5 bases remained unmatched. Germline V gene lookup returns CDR1 GTSNPN and CDR2 SVGIG (reference sequence). The CDR3, as DNA: TGTGCCTGGAGTGTACAAGGGACAGTCAATCAGCCCCAGCATTTT. It yields the protein CAWSVQGTVNQPQHF.

The genes are TRBV5-1 and TRBJ2-5; TRBD1 might be the D (6 bases). V lost 5 bases and J 0 bases, leaving 8 bases between the germline ends. Germline CDR1 reads SGHRS; CDR2 reads YFSETQ. The CDR3 extends over 13 amino acids. The CDR3 coding sequence is TGCGCCAGCAGTCAGGGGAACCAAGAGACCCAGTACTTC. Translating it yields CASSQGNQETQYF.

The chain joins TRBV6-5 to TRBJ1-1; D unresolved. V lost 2 bases, J lost 0 bases, and 7 bases lay in between. This CDR3 has 14 amino acids. CDR1 is MNHEY, CDR2 SVGAGI, per germline. Here the CDR3 DNA reads TGTGCCAGCAGTTACGGCCCGATGAACACTGAAGCTTTCTTT. Protein: CASSYGPMNTEAFF.

As concerns this clone: Other DNA sequences from this sample encode an identical CDR3 as well. This chain connects TRBV15 to TRBJ1-5; no firm D call. CDR1 and CDR2 from the germline V gene are LNHNV and YYDKDF (reference sequence). The CDR3 spans 12 residues. V lost 0 bases and J lost 7, with 4 bases in between. CDR3 in amino acids: CATSRDFQPQHF. CDR3 sequence (DNA): TGTGCCACCAGCAGAGATTTCCAGCCCCAGCATTTT.

With regard to this clone: Other nucleotide sequences in the sample specify the same CDR3. The chain couples TRBV6-5 to TRBJ1-2; a weak D match, TRBD1 (5 bases). Germline CDR1 is MNHEY and CDR2 is SVGAGI. This CDR3 is 12 amino acids long. Deletions cut 2 bases from V and 8 bases from J, with 9 bases between. This CDR3 is CASSYGGGGYTF. The CDR3 nucleotides read TGTGCCAGCAGTTACGGGGGAGGCGGCTACACCTTC.

The V and J genes are TRBV10-3 and TRBJ2-2; D is possibly TRBD1 (5 bases). Germline CDR1 reads ENHRY; CDR2 reads SYGVKD. The CDR3 runs 16 residues. V shed 0 bases and J shed 0 bases, with 8 bases lying between them. CDR3 DNA sequence: TGTGCCATCAGTGAGTCCTCGACAGCGAACACCGGGGAGCTGTTTTTT. Protein: CAISESSTANTGELFF.

V and J are TRBV7-6 and TRBJ1-2, with a possible D match to TRBD1 (5 bases). Germline CDR1 reads SGHVS; CDR2 reads FNYEAQ. The CDR3 consists of 14 residues. Trimming took 2 bases from V and 3 from J, leaving 10 bases between them. This CDR3 reads CASSLPGMDYGYTF. CDR3 nucleotide sequence: TGTGCCAGCAGCTTACCAGGGATGGACTATGGCTACACCTTC.

The V call is TRBV18, the J call TRBJ2-7, with a possible D match to TRBD1 (5 bases). The CDR3 extends over 15 amino acids. Germline V lookup: CDR1 KGHSH, CDR2 LQKENI. Trimming left V 0 bases short and J 5 bases short, with 14 bases between. CDR3 in DNA: TGTGCCAGCTCACCACCTTCTCAGGGATCCCACGAGCAGTACTTC. Protein: CASSPPSQGSHEQYF.

The CDR3 loop is CASSPLLGYTF. In nucleotides, the CDR3 is TGTGCCAGCAGTCCCTTGCTGGGCTACACCTTC. J is TRBJ1-2 and V is TRBV2, with unresolved D. Trimming shortened V by 5 bases and J by 8 bases, and 9 bases separated the two germline ends. Germline V gene lookup returns CDR1 SNHLY and CDR2 FYNNEI. This CDR3 has 11 residues.

The chain uses TRBV7-8 and TRBJ2-2; 12 bases line up with TRBD2. The CDR3 contains 17 residues. V lost 5 bases, J lost 1 base, and 5 bases stayed unmatched. Germline V gene data show CDR1 as SGHVS and CDR2 as FQNEAQ. CDR3 sequence reads: CASSRSTSGGNTGELFF. DNA of the CDR3: TGTGCCAGCAGCCGATCGACTAGCGGGGGGAACACCGGGGAGCTGTTTTTT.

V is TRBV19 and J is TRBJ2-5; 8 bases map to TRBD1. Germline V lookup: CDR1 LNHDA, CDR2 SQIVND (reference sequence). After removal of 3 bases from V and 4 bases from J, the junction contained 4 bases not matched to a gene. The CDR3 loop spans 14 amino acids. The CDR3 bases are TGTGCCAGTAGTATGACAGGGGTAGGAGAGACCCAGTACTTC. This gives the protein CASSMTGVGETQYF.

This chain connects TRBV2 to TRBJ2-5, with D possibly matching TRBD2 (7 bases). With 5 bases removed from V and 4 bases from J, the gap between germline ends came to 17 bases. The CDR3 length is 15 residues. The germline V gene encodes CDR1 SNHLY and CDR2 FYNNEI. CDR3 residues: CASSSKRGGGETQYF. DNA of the CDR3: TGTGCCAGCAGTTCTAAGAGGGGAGGGGGAGAGACCCAGTACTTC.

The chain couples TRBV10-3 to TRBJ2-1; D gene uncertain. The germline V and J ends were trimmed by 1 base and 12 bases, with 13 bases remaining between them. Per germline, CDR1 ENHRY and CDR2 SYGVKD. The CDR3 sequence is 13 residues long. The CDR3 is CAISEFGRPGQFF. In nucleotides, the CDR3 is TGTGCCATCAGTGAGTTTGGACGACCGGGGCAGTTCTTC.

V usage is TRBV6-5 and J usage is TRBJ1-1; a weak D match, TRBD1 (5 bases). CDR1 and CDR2 (germline): MNHEY, SVGAGI. V was trimmed by 2 bases and J by 4 bases, leaving 11 bases between them. The CDR3 length is 14 residues. The CDR3: CASSYRSGTTEAFF. In nucleotides, the CDR3 is TGTGCCAGCAGTTACCGCTCCGGGACCACTGAAGCTTTCTTT.